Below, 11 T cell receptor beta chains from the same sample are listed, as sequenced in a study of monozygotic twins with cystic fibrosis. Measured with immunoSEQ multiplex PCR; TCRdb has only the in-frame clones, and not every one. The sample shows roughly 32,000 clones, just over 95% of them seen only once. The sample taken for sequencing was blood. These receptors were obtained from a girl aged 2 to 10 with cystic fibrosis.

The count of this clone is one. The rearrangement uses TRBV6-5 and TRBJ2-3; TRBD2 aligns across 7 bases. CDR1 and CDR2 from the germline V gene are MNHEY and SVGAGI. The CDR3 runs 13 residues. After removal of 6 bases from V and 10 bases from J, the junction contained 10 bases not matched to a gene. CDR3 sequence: CASSRTGGVSQYF. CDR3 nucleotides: TGTGCCAGCAGCAGGACTGGGGGGGTATCGCAGTATTTT.

The CDR3 DNA reads as TGTGCCAGCAGCCCGACAGGGATGAACACTGAAGCTTTCTTT. This encodes CASSPTGMNTEAFF. The V call is TRBV7-6, the J call TRBJ1-1; 7 bases are a match to TRBD1. Germline lookup yields CDR1 SGHVS and CDR2 FNYEAQ. The CDR3 runs 14 residues. The ends lost 5 bases at V and 0 bases at J; junction bases unmatched: 3.

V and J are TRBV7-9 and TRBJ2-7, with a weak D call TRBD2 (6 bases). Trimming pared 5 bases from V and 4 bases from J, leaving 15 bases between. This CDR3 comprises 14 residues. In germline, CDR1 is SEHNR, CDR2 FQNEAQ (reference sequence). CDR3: CASSPTGRSYEQYF. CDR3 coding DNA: TGTGCCAGCAGCCCAACCGGGAGATCTTACGAGCAGTACTTC.

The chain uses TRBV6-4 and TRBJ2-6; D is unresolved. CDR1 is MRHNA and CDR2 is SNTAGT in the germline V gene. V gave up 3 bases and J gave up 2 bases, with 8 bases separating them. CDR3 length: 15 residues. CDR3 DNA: TGTGCCAGCAGTGAAGAAGGGACTGGGGCCAACGTCCTGACTTTC. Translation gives CASSEEGTGANVLTF.

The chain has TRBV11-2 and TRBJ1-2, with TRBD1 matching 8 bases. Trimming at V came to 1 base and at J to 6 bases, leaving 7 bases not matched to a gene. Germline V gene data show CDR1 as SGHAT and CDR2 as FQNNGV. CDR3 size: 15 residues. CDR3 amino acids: CASSLGAGGADGYTF. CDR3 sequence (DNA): TGTGCCAGCAGCTTAGGGGCAGGGGGCGCGGATGGCTACACCTTC. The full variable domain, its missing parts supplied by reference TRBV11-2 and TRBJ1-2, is EAGVAQSPRYKIIEKRQSVAFWCNPISGHATLYWYQQILGQGPKLLIQFQNNGVVDDSQLPKDRFSAERLKGVDSTLKIQPAKLEDSAVYLCASSLGAGGADGYTFGSGTRLTVV.

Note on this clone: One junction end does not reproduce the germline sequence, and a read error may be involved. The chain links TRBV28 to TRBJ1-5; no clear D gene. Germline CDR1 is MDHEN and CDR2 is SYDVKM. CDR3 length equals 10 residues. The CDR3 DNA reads TGTGCCAGCAGTTTACGTAGTGAAAATTTT. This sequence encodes CASSLRSENF.

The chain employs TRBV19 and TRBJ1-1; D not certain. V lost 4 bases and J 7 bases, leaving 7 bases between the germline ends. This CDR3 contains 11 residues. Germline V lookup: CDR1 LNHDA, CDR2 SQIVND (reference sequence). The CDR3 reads CASSTGIEAFF. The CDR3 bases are TGTGCCAGTAGTACGGGGATTGAAGCTTTCTTT. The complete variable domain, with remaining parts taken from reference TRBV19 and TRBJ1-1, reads DGGITQSPKYLFRKEGQNVTLSCEQNLNHDAMYWYRQDPGQGLRLIYYSQIVNDFQKGDIAEGYSVSREKKESFPLTVTSAQKNPTAFYLCASSTGIEAFFGQGTRLTVV.

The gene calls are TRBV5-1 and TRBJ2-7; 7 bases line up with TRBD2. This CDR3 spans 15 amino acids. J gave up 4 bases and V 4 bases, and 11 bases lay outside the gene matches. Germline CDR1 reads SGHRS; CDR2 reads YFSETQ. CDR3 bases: TGCGCCAGCAGCCAAACGGGTCTAGCGGATTACGAGCAGTACTTC. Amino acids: CASSQTGLADYEQYF.

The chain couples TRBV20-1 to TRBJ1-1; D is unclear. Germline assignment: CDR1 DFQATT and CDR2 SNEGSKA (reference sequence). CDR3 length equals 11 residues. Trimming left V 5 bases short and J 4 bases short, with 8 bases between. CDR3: CSAPLGTEAFF. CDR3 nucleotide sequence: TGCAGTGCTCCTTTGGGCACTGAAGCTTTCTTT.

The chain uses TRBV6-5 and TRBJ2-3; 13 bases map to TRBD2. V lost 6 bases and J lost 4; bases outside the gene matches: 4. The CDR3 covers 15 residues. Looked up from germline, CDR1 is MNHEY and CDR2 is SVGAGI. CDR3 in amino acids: CASSWTSGRSDTQYF. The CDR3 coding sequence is TGTGCCAGCAGCTGGACTAGCGGGAGATCAGATACGCAGTATTTT.

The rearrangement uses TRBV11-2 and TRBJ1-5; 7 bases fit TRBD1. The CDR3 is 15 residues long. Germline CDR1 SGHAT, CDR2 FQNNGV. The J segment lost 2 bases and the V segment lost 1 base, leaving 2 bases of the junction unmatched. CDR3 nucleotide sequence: TGTGCCAGCAGCTTAGGCACAGGGGGCAATCAGCCCCAGCATTTT. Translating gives CASSLGTGGNQPQHF.